The 32 T cell receptor beta chains below all came from one sample that was sequenced in a study of cytomegalovirus exposure and HLA in healthy donors. The PCR made use of 60 Vbeta and 13 Jbeta primers. Profiled with immunoSEQ multiplex PCR; TCRdb holds only in-frame clones, not every one. The table shows tens of thousands of clones, with more than 55% occurring only once. Material for sequencing was PBMCs. These receptor sequences come from a woman between 45 and 60 years old in good health and CMV-seropositive.

This chain uses TRBV4-1 with TRBJ2-5; 7 bases agree with TRBD1. The CDR3 contains 16 residues. J lost 1 base, V lost 0 bases, and 5 bases had no gene match. CDR1 is MGHRA and CDR2 is YSYEKL in the germline V gene. The CDR3, as DNA: TGCGCCAGCAGCCAAGAGGATGGGACAGTCCAAGAGACCCAGTACTTC. It is translated as CASSQEDGTVQETQYF.

This clone has only a few counts. The chain combines TRBV27 with TRBJ1-1; D gene uncertain. V was clipped by 5 bases and J by 0 bases, with 7 bases between them. CDR3 length: 13 residues. The germline CDR1 and CDR2 sequences are MNHEY and SMNVEV (reference sequence). CDR3 region: CASSTQVNTEAFF. The DNA for the CDR3 is TGTGCCAGCAGTACTCAAGTGAACACTGAAGCTTTCTTT.

The rearrangement uses TRBV2 and TRBJ2-1; possible D gene TRBD2, 6 bases. Trimming cost V 8 bases and J 2 bases, with 10 bases left between them. Per the germline V gene, CDR1 is SNHLY and CDR2 is FYNNEI. The length of the CDR3 is 13 residues. The CDR3 bases are TGTGCCAGCGGACTATCAACCTACAATGAGCAGTTCTTC. Protein sequence: CASGLSTYNEQFF.

V gene TRBV7-8 combines with J gene TRBJ1-2; D not resolved. Germline CDR1 reads SGHVS; CDR2 reads FQNEAQ. V gave up 3 bases and J gave up 0 bases, with 11 bases separating them. This CDR3 comprises 15 residues. The CDR3 DNA sequence: TGTGCCAGCAGCTTCGGGAGCAATCCTAACTATGGCTACACCTTC. Protein: CASSFGSNPNYGYTF.

The genes are TRBV19 and TRBJ2-3; perhaps TRBD2 as D (5 bases). The CDR3 runs 12 residues. Germline V lookup: CDR1 LNHDA, CDR2 SQIVND (reference sequence). The V end was cut by 3 bases, the J end by 6 bases, with 7 bases between. CDR3 region: CASSMGGDTQYF. The CDR3, as DNA: TGTGCCAGTAGTATGGGCGGGGATACGCAGTATTTT.

The chain couples TRBV25-1 to TRBJ1-1, with D uncertain. V gave up 4 bases and J gave up 5 bases, with 8 bases separating them. The CDR3 sequence is 12 residues long. The V gene's germline CDR1 is MGHDK and CDR2 SYGVNS. In DNA form, the CDR3 reads TGTGCCAGCAGTGCAGATCGTACTGAAGCTTTCTTT. It yields the protein CASSADRTEAFF.

The V call is TRBV6-5, the J call TRBJ2-3; 13 nucleotides line up with TRBD2. The CDR3 spans 15 residues. Germline trimming cut 7 bases from V and 1 base from J; bases unmatched to any gene: 2. Germline CDR1 MNHEY, CDR2 SVGAGI. CDR3 sequence: CASTGLAGGTDTQYF. CDR3 in DNA: TGTGCCAGCACTGGACTAGCGGGGGGCACAGATACGCAGTATTTT.

V gene TRBV18 combines with J gene TRBJ1-2; 8 bases match TRBD1. Germline V lookup: CDR1 KGHSH, CDR2 LQKENI. The CDR3 spans 15 residues. V trimming: 3 bases; J trimming: 2 bases; junction bases outside the gene matches: 5. For the CDR3, the DNA is TGTGCCAGCTCACCTGGACAGGGAGCGAACTATGGCTACACCTTC. This sequence encodes CASSPGQGANYGYTF.

The chain is built from TRBV7-8 and TRBJ2-5; maybe TRBD1 (5 bases). This CDR3 spans 13 amino acids. Germline-derived CDR1 and CDR2 are SGHVS and FQNEAQ. V gave up 5 bases and J gave up 7 bases, with 14 bases separating them. The CDR3 is CASSPSLTGTQYF. Here the CDR3 DNA reads TGTGCCAGCAGCCCGAGCCTAACAGGGACCCAGTACTTC.

This chain uses TRBV6-5 with TRBJ1-2; 8 nucleotides match TRBD1. Germline-derived CDR1 and CDR2 are MNHEY and SVGAGI. The CDR3 is made up of 11 amino acids. J gave up 10 bases and V 6 bases, and 4 bases lay outside the gene matches. CDR3 sequence reads: CASRETGVYTF. In DNA, the CDR3 is TGTGCCAGCAGAGAGACAGGGGTCTACACCTTC.

This clone was counted only a few times. The V and J genes are TRBV6-5 and TRBJ2-3; TRBD2 matches 9 bases. Losses at the gene ends were 2 bases for V and 0 bases for J; bases not matched to a gene: 3. The CDR3 is 16 amino acids. Per the germline V gene, CDR1 is MNHEY and CDR2 is SVGAGI. The CDR3 nucleotides read TGTGCCAGCAGTTACGAGGCGGGGGGGAGCACAGATACGCAGTATTTT. It encodes CASSYEAGGSTDTQYF.

V gene TRBV28 combines with J gene TRBJ2-2, with D maybe TRBD2 (7 bases). Trimming pared 7 bases from V and 5 bases from J, leaving 14 bases between. The germline CDR1 and CDR2 sequences are MDHEN and SYDVKM. This CDR3 has 14 residues. CDR3 region: CASKAGARTGELFF. Written as DNA, the CDR3 is TGTGCCAGCAAGGCGGGGGCGAGAACCGGGGAGCTGTTTTTT.

The V call is TRBV6-5, the J call TRBJ1-1; D perhaps matches TRBD1 (5 bases). The CDR3 consists of 13 residues. V was shortened by 5 bases and J by 11 bases, with 18 bases between the two germline ends. CDR1 is MNHEY, CDR2 SVGAGI, per germline. CDR3 in DNA: TGTGCCAGCAGTACCCCTCCAGGGAGGAGCGCTTTCTTT. This gives the protein CASSTPPGRSAFF.

The chain carries TRBV28 and TRBJ1-2, with D possibly being TRBD1 (5 bases). Germline V gene lookup returns CDR1 MDHEN and CDR2 SYDVKM. The length of the CDR3 is 14 residues. V was shortened by 2 bases and J by 3 bases, with 10 bases between the two germline ends. As DNA, the CDR3 is TGTGCCAGCAGTTTAAGACAGACCGACTATGGCTACACCTTC. It yields the protein CASSLRQTDYGYTF.

The chain carries TRBV2 and TRBJ1-5, with TRBD1 as a possible D gene (6 bases). This CDR3 is built from 14 residues. In germline, CDR1 is SNHLY, CDR2 FYNNEI. Trimming removed 0 bases from V and 5 bases from J, with 8 bases in between. The CDR3 is CASSEATGYQPQHF. The CDR3 bases are TGTGCCAGCAGTGAAGCGACAGGTTATCAGCCCCAGCATTTT.

The chain links TRBV5-1 to TRBJ1-2; no firm D call. The ends were cut back, 0 bases at V and 4 bases at J, with 7 bases in the middle. CDR1 is SGHRS and CDR2 is YFSETQ in the germline V gene. The CDR3 extends over 13 amino acids. DNA for the CDR3: TGCGCCAGCAGCTTGGGTTACAGCTATGGCTACACCTTC. Translated: CASSLGYSYGYTF.

The J gene is TRBJ1-6, the V gene TRBV6-5; TRBD1 agrees at 7 bases. After removal of 4 bases from V and 10 bases from J, the junction contained 13 bases not matched to a gene. CDR1 is MNHEY and CDR2 is SVGAGI in the germline V gene. This CDR3 has 16 amino acids. In nucleotides, the CDR3 is TGTGCCAGCAGTTCCCGACAGGGACTGGAATTCTCACCCCTCCACTTT. It yields the protein CASSSRQGLEFSPLHF.

The chain carries TRBV4-3 and TRBJ2-5, with D possibly TRBD2 on 5 matching bases. The germline CDR1 and CDR2 sequences are LGHNA and YSLEER. V was pared by 0 bases and J by 3 bases, with 5 bases between. The CDR3 loop spans 13 amino acids. The DNA of the CDR3 is TGCGCCAGCAGCCAAGATAGCGAAGAGACCCAGTACTTC. This translates into CASSQDSEETQYF.

This clone was seen a few times. The genes are TRBV10-3 and TRBJ2-7; 7 bases align to TRBD2. CDR3 length equals 14 residues. The germline CDR1 and CDR2 sequences are ENHRY and SYGVKD. The V and J ends lost 0 bases and 6 bases, in that order; junction bases with no gene match: 5. The CDR3, as DNA: TGTGCCATCAGTGAGTCAGGGGAGGGGCTCGAGCAGTACTTC. It is translated as CAISESGEGLEQYF.

The chain links TRBV29-1 to TRBJ1-1, with a tentative D call TRBD1 (6 bases). This CDR3 spans 13 amino acids. Germline CDR1 is SQVTM and CDR2 is ANQGSEA. Trimming pared 4 bases from V and 0 bases from J, leaving 9 bases between. CDR3 bases: TGCAGCGTTGGCGAGGGGGTGAACACTGAAGCTTTCTTT. This gives the protein CSVGEGVNTEAFF.

The V and J genes are TRBV28 and TRBJ1-2; D ambiguous. The CDR3 has 14 amino acids. The V gene's germline CDR1 is MDHEN and CDR2 SYDVKM. V lost 7 bases to trimming and J lost 4 bases, with 16 bases between them. Here the CDR3 reads CASTLSGKSYGYTF. The CDR3 DNA is TGTGCCAGCACCCTGTCGGGGAAAAGCTATGGCTACACCTTC.

V usage is TRBV9 and J usage is TRBJ2-3, with D possibly TRBD1 on 6 matching bases. The germline V gene encodes CDR1 SGDLS and CDR2 YYNGEE. V dropped 0 bases and J dropped 2 bases, with 13 bases sitting between them. The CDR3 loop spans 16 amino acids. The CDR3 region has the DNA TGTGCCAGCAGCGTAGGGGGGCACGGATACACAGATACGCAGTATTTT. As protein: CASSVGGHGYTDTQYF.

The chain joins TRBV28 to TRBJ1-1; 10 nucleotides match TRBD1. The V gene's germline CDR1 is MDHEN and CDR2 SYDVKM. The CDR3 is 14 residues long. V shed 6 bases, J shed 7 bases, and the junction held 8 bases outside the gene matches. This CDR3 reads CASSPGQGLNEAFF. In DNA, the CDR3 is TGTGCCAGCAGCCCGGGACAGGGGTTAAATGAAGCTTTCTTT.

There are a few counts of this clone. The chain joins TRBV7-8 to TRBJ1-1; D is ambiguous. Germline V gene sequence: CDR1 SGHVS, CDR2 FQNEAQ. This CDR3 has 13 amino acids. V was trimmed by 2 bases and J by 8 bases, leaving 12 bases between them. CDR3: CASSLNYAGEAFF. The CDR3 DNA is TGTGCCAGCAGCTTAAACTATGCTGGAGAAGCTTTCTTT.

The J gene is TRBJ2-1, the V gene TRBV4-3; perhaps TRBD2 as D (6 bases). The CDR3 consists of 17 residues. V shed 0 bases and J shed 9 bases, with 21 bases lying between them. Germline V gives CDR1 LGHNA, CDR2 YSLEER. CDR3 sequence: CASSQDLLRGRVGEQFF. The CDR3 nucleotides are TGCGCCAGCAGCCAAGATTTGTTGCGGGGCCGGGTCGGTGAGCAGTTCTTC.

This clone has only a few counts. This rearrangement joins TRBV5-4 to TRBJ1-2; 7 bases map to TRBD1. V lost 4 bases to trimming and J lost 2 bases; unmatched junction nucleotides: 5. CDR1 and CDR2 from the germline V gene are SGHNT and YYREEE (reference sequence). CDR3 length: 14 amino acids. Here the CDR3 DNA reads TGTGCCAGCAGCCTACAGGGGATCAACTATGGCTACACCTTC. Translated: CASSLQGINYGYTF.

This sequence joins TRBV6-5 and TRBJ1-1, with TRBD1 as a possible D gene (6 bases). The CDR3 runs to 11 residues. The germline V and J ends were trimmed by 11 bases and 6 bases, with 13 bases remaining between them. CDR1 is MNHEY, CDR2 SVGAGI, per germline. CDR3 region: CAVRGKAEAFF. In nucleotides, the CDR3 is TGTGCCGTTAGGGGGAAGGCTGAAGCTTTCTTT.

Turning to this clone: Germline is not matched at one junction end, which may reflect a read error. The chain recombines TRBV27 with TRBJ2-1, with 11 nucleotides matching TRBD2. CDR3 size: 12 residues. Germline CDR1 is MNHEY and CDR2 is SMNVEV (reference sequence). Here the CDR3 DNA reads TGTGCCAGCAGTCCCTTAGCGGGGGGGAGGGTCTTC. Its translation is CASSPLAGGRVF.

This chain's CDR3 is CASSWRGGGSYNEQFF. CDR3 DNA: TGTGCCAGCAGTTGGCGTGGCGGGGGCTCCTACAATGAGCAGTTCTTC. The rearrangement uses TRBV27 and TRBJ2-1; the match to TRBD2 covers 7 bases. Trimming at V came to 4 bases and at J to 0 bases, leaving 6 bases not matched to a gene. This CDR3 is 16 amino acids long. The germline V gene encodes CDR1 MNHEY and CDR2 SMNVEV (reference sequence).

In regard to this clone: An end of the junction differs from the germline gene, which may be a read error. The chain joins TRBV7-9 to TRBJ1-2; no clear D. The CDR3 consists of 13 residues. Germline assignment: CDR1 SEHNR and CDR2 FQNEAQ (reference sequence). The CDR3 DNA reads as TGTTCCAGCAGCTCCTTTAGCTCTTATGGCTACACCTTC. Translating gives CSSSSFSSYGYTF.

This clone was found a few times. This rearrangement joins TRBV6-1 to TRBJ1-1; the D is unclear. Germline CDR1 and CDR2: MNHNS and SASEGT. The CDR3 runs to 16 residues. V lost 2 bases and J 1 base, leaving 14 bases between the germline ends. CDR3 sequence (DNA): TGTGCCAGCAGTGAAAGGAGGGCCACGGCGAACACTGAAGCTTTCTTT. Its translation: CASSERRATANTEAFF.

The V call is TRBV7-3, the J call TRBJ1-2, with 7 bases that match TRBD1. Looked up from germline, CDR1 is SGHTA and CDR2 is FQGTGA. CDR3 size: 12 residues. V dropped 4 bases and J dropped 9; count of bases not matched to a gene: 5. The CDR3 DNA reads as TGTGCCAGCAGCTCCGACAGGGTGAGCTACACCTTC. As protein: CASSSDRVSYTF.